These T cell receptor beta chains were read from a single sample in a study of PD-1 blockade in classical Hodgkin lymphoma. Libraries were prepared by immunoSEQ multiplex PCR; TCRdb keeps only in-frame clonotypes and omits some of them. The data show roughly 96,000 clones, about 92% seen once. The source material was peripheral blood mononuclear cells (PBMCs), sampled before the fourth cycle of nivolumab. These receptors all stem from a human donor with classical Hodgkin lymphoma. The CDR3 runs from the conserved cysteine through the conserved F or W. The order of the fields is J gene, V gene, CDR3 length, clone size, D gene, CDR3 DNA, CDR3 protein. A D gene is named only where the DNA matches it firmly. Clone size appears in some rows only: once, few, many, or a class for an expanded clone.

>TRBJ2-1|TRBV5-1|15|.|TRBD1
TGCGCCAGCAGCTTGGGACAGGGGGCCCACAATGAGCAGTTCTTC
CASSLGQGAHNEQFF
>TRBJ2-1|TRBV5-1|15|.|TRBD2
TGCGCCAGCAGGGGGGAAGTAGCGGGTTACAATGAGCAGTTCTTC
CASRGEVAGYNEQFF
>TRBJ2-7|TRBV6-5|12|.|.
TGTGCCAGCAGTTACCAAGGGGGGGAGCAGTACTTC
CASSYQGGEQYF
>TRBJ1-5|TRBV30|15|.|.
TGTGCCTGGAGTGTCCCAAGAGTCGGGGTTCAGCCCCAGCATTTT
CAWSVPRVGVQPQHF
>TRBJ2-1|TRBV5-4|16|.|TRBD2
TGTGCCAGCAGCTTGGAGGGACTAGGGTCCTACAATGAGCAGTTCTTC
CASSLEGLGSYNEQFF
>TRBJ1-5|TRBV28|15|.|TRBD1
TGTGCCAGCAGTTATAGCAGGGGGCTGAACCAGCCCCAGCATTTT
CASSYSRGLNQPQHF
>TRBJ2-7|TRBV13|14|once|.
TGTGCCAGCAGCTCGGGACTGGGGACCTACGAGCAGTACTTC
CASSSGLGTYEQYF
>TRBJ2-7|TRBV28|15|.|.
TGTGCCAGCAGCCCCCGTGGTGGCAGGGACCACGAGCAGTACTTC
CASSPRGGRDHEQYF
>TRBJ2-2|TRBV4-2|15|.|TRBD2
TGTGCCAGCAGCTCTGGACTAGCGGAGACCGGGGAGCTGTTTTTT
CASSSGLAETGELFF
>TRBJ2-3|TRBV7-2|18|.|TRBD1
TGTGCCAGCAGCCCGCTTTTCACAGGGGAAATCGGCACAGATACGCAGTATTTT
CASSPLFTGEIGTDTQYF
>TRBJ2-3|TRBV5-1|14|.|.
TGCGCCAGCACGCTGTCCCCCTACACAGATACGCAGTATTTT
CASTLSPYTDTQYF
>TRBJ2-1|TRBV11-3|12|.|.
TGTGCCAGCAGCTTAGCCAGGACGGAGCAGTTCTTC
CASSLARTEQFF
>TRBJ2-5|TRBV5-4|16|once|TRBD2
TGTGCCAGCAGCTTCAAAAGAGGACTAGCGGAAGAGACCCAGTACTTC
CASSFKRGLAEETQYF
>TRBJ2-6|TRBV9|17|.|TRBD1
TGTGCCAGCAGCGCCGGGACAGGGTATTCCGGGGCCAACGTCCTGACTTTC
CASSAGTGYSGANVLTF
>TRBJ1-2|TRBV18|13|few|.
TGTGCCAGCTCACCACTTCCAGGGTACGGCTACACCTTC
CASSPLPGYGYTF
>TRBJ2-1|TRBV9|17|.|TRBD1
TGTGCCAGCAGCTTTTCCCGGGACAGGGGCTCCTACAATGAGCAGTTCTTC
CASSFSRDRGSYNEQFF
>TRBJ2-6|TRBV6-6|16|.|.
TGTGCCAGCAGTCGGCAGGTGGTCTCTGGGGCCAACGTCCTGACTTTC
CASSRQVVSGANVLTF
>TRBJ1-1|TRBV29-1|13|once|.
TGCAGTGTGGACGGGGTTGCGAACACTGAAGCTTTCTTT
CSVDGVANTEAFF
>TRBJ2-5|TRBV30|16|.|TRBD2
TGTGCCTGGAGTGGGGGTCTGACTAGCCATCAAGAGACCCAGTACTTC
CAWSGGLTSHQETQYF
>TRBJ2-5|TRBV11-2|14|once|.
TGTGCCAGCAGCTTAGGGCAGGGGATTGAGACCCAGTACTTC
CASSLGQGIETQYF
>TRBJ2-7|TRBV15|17|once|.
TGTGCCGCCAGCAGCCCTTTGAGGGGGTCCAGGACCTACGAGCAGTACTTC
CAASSPLRGSRTYEQYF
>TRBJ2-7|TRBV28|16|.|TRBD1
TGTGCCAGCAGTCTCCCCCCCGGGACAGGGACCTACGAGCAGTACTTC
CASSLPPGTGTYEQYF
>TRBJ1-2|TRBV28|11|once|.
TGTGCCAGCTACGGCCTATATGGCTACACCTTC
CASYGLYGYTF
>TRBJ2-5|TRBV5-8|16|.|TRBD2
TGTGCCAGCAGCTTGTCTCGCGGGAGGGTTGGGGAGACCCAGTACTTC
CASSLSRGRVGETQYF
>TRBJ2-1|TRBV5-1|15|once|.
TGCGCCAGCAGCTTGGGACGGCTAACGGTGGATGAGCAGTTCTTC
CASSLGRLTVDEQFF